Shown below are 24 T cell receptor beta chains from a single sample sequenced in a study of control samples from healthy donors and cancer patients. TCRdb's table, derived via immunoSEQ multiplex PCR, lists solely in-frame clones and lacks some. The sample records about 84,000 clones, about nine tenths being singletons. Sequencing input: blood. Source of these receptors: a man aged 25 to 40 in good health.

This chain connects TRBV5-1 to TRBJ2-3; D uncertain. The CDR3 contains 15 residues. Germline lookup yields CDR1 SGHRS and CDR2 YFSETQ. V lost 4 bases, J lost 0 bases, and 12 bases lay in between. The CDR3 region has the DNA TGCGCCAGCAGCCGGGCCGGGTCTAGCACAGATACGCAGTATTTT. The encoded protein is CASSRAGSSTDTQYF.

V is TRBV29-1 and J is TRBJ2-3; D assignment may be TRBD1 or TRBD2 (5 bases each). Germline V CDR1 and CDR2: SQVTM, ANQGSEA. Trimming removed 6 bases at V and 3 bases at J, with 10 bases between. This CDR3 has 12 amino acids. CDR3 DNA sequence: TGCAGCGTGCCCTGGGGGACAGATACGCAGTATTTT. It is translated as CSVPWGTDTQYF.

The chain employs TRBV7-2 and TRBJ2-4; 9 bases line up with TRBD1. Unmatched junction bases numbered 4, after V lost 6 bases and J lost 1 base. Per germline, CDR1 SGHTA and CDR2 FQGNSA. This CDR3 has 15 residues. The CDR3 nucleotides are TGTGCCAGCAGATCGACAGGGGGGGCCAAAAACATTCAGTACTTC. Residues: CASRSTGGAKNIQYF.

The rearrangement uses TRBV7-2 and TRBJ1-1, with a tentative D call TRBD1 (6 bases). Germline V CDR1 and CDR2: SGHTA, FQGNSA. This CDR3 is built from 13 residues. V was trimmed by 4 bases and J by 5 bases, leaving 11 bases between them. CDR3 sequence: CASSSGARTEAFF. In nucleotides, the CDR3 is TGTGCCAGCAGCTCAGGGGCGCGTACTGAAGCTTTCTTT.

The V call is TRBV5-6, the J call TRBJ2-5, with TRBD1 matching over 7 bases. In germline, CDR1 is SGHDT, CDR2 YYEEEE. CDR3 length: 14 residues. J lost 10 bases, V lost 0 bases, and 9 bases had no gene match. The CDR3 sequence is CASSLGQGMGYQYF. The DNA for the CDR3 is TGTGCCAGCAGCTTGGGACAGGGAATGGGGTACCAGTACTTC.

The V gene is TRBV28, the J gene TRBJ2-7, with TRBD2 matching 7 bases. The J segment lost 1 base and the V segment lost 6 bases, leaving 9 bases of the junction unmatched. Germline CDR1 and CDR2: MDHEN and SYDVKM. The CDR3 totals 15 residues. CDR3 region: CASSVPAGVSYEQYF. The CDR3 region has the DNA TGTGCCAGCAGCGTTCCGGCGGGGGTGTCCTACGAGCAGTACTTC.

CDR3 amino acids: CASSARQGLEPQHF. CDR3 coding DNA: TGTGCCAGCAGCGCACGACAGGGTTTGGAGCCCCAGCATTTT. V and J are TRBV25-1 and TRBJ1-5; 7 bases align to TRBD1. The V gene's germline CDR1 is MGHDK and CDR2 SYGVNS. V dropped 6 bases and J dropped 8; count of bases not matched to a gene: 10. The CDR3 is 14 amino acids. The variable domain in full, with the rest retrieved from reference TRBV25-1 and TRBJ1-5, is EADIYQTPRYLVIGTGKKITLECSQTMGHDKMYWYQQDPGMELHLIHYSYGVNSTEKGDLSSESTVSRIRTEHFPLTLESARPSHTSQYLCASSARQGLEPQHFGDGTRLSIL.

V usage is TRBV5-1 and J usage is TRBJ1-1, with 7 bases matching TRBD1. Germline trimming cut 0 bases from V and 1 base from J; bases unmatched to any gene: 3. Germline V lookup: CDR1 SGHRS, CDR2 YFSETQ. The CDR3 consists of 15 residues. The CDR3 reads CASSLAGDRNTEAFF. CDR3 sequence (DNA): TGCGCCAGCAGCTTGGCCGGGGACAGGAACACTGAAGCTTTCTTT. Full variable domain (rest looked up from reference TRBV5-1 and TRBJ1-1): KAGVTQTPRYLIKTRGQQVTLSCSPISGHRSVSWYQQTPGQGLQFLFEYFSETQRNKGNFPGRFSGRQFSNSRSEMNVSTLELGDSALYLCASSLAGDRNTEAFFGQGTRLTVV.

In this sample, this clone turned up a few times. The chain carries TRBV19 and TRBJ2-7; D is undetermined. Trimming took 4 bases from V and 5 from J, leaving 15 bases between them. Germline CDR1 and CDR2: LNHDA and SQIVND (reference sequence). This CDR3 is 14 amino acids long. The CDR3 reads CASSTPTLPNEQYF. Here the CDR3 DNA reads TGTGCCAGTAGTACCCCGACCCTCCCAAACGAGCAGTACTTC.

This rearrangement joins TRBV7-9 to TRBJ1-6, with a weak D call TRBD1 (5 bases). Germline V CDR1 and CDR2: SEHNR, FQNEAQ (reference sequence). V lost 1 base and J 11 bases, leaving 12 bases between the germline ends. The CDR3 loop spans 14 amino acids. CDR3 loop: CASSLGGVDPPLHF. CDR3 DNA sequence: TGTGCCAGCAGCTTAGGGGGGGTTGATCCACCCCTCCACTTT.

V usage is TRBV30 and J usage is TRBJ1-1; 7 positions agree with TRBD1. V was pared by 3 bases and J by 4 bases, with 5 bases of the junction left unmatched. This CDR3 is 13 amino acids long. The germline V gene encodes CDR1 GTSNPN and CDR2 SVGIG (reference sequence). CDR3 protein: CAWRGDSFTEAFF. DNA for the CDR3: TGTGCCTGGAGGGGGGACAGTTTCACTGAAGCTTTCTTT.

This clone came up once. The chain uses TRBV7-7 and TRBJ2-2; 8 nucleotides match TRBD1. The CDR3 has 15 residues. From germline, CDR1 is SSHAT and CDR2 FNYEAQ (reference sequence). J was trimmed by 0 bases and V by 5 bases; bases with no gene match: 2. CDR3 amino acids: CASSPDRANTGELFF. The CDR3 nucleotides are TGTGCCAGCAGCCCGGACAGGGCGAACACCGGGGAGCTGTTTTTT. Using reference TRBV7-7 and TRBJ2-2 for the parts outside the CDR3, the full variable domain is GAGVSQSPRYKVTKRGQDVTLRCDPISSHATLYWYQQALGQGPEFLTYFNYEAQPDKSGLPSDRFSAERPEGSISTLTIQRTEQRDSAMYRCASSPDRANTGELFFGEGSRLTVL.

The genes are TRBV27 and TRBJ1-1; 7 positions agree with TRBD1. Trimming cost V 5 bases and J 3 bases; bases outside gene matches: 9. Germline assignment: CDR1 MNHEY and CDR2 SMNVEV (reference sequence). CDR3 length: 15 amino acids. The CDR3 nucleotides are TGTGCCAGCAGTCCGACAGGGAGGAGGGACACTGAAGCTTTCTTT. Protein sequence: CASSPTGRRDTEAFF.

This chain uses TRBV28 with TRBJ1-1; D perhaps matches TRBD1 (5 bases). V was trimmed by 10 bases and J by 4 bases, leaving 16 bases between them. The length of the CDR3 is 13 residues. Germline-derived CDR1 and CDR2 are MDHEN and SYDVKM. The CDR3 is CATEAGQGTEAFF. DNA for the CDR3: TGTGCCACCGAGGCAGGTCAGGGCACTGAAGCTTTCTTT.

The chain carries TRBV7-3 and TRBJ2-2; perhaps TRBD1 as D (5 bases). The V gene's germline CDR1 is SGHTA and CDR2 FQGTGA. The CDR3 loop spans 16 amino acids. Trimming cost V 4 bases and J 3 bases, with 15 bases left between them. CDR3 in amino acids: CASSSRRVVDTGELFF. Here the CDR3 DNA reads TGTGCCAGCAGCTCACGCAGGGTGGTGGACACCGGGGAGCTGTTTTTT.

DNA of the CDR3: TGTGCCAGCAGTGATACAGGGGTGGTCTACGAGCAGTACTTC. It yields the protein CASSDTGVVYEQYF. V usage is TRBV28 and J usage is TRBJ2-7, with 7 bases fitting TRBD1. The V and J ends lost 5 bases and 3 bases, in that order; junction bases with no gene match: 7. The germline V gene encodes CDR1 MDHEN and CDR2 SYDVKM. This CDR3 region has 14 residues.

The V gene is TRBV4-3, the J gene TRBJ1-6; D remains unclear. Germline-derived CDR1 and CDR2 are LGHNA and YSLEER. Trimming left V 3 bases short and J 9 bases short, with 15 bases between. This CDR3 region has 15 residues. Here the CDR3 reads CASSQERRVGSPLHF. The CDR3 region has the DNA TGCGCCAGCAGCCAGGAAAGGAGGGTTGGTTCACCCCTCCACTTT.

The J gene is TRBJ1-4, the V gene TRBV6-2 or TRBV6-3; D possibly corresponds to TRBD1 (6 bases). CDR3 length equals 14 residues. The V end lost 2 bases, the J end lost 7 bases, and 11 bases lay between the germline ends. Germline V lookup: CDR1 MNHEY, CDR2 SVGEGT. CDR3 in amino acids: CASSYGQGGEKLFF. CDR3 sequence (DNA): TGTGCCAGCAGTTACGGGCAAGGGGGTGAAAAACTGTTTTTT.

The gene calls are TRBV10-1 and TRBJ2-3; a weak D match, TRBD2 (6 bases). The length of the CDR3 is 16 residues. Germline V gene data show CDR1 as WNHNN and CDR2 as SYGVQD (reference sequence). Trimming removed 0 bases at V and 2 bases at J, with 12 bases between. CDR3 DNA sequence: TGCGCCAGCAGTGAGTCGATAGCGGCTCCCACAGATACGCAGTATTTT. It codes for CASSESIAAPTDTQYF.

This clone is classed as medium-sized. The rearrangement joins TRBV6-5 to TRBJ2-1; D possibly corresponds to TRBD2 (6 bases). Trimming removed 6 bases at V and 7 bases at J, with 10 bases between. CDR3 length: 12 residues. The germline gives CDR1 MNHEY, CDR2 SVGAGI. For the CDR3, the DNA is TGTGCCAGCAGCCGACTAGGTAATGAGCAGTTCTTC. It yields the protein CASSRLGNEQFF.

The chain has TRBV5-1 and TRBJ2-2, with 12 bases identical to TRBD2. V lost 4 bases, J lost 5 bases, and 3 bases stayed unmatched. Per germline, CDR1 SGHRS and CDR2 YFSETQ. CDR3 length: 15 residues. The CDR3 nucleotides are TGCGCCAGCAGCCCTGGGACTAGCGGGACCGGGGAGCTGTTTTTT. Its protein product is CASSPGTSGTGELFF.

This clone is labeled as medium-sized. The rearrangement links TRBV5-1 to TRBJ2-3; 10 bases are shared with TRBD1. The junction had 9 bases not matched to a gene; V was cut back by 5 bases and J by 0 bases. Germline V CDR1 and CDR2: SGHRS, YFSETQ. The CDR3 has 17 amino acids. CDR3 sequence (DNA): TGCGCCAGCAGAACCGGGACAGGGGACCCTAGCACAGATACGCAGTATTTT. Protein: CASRTGTGDPSTDTQYF.

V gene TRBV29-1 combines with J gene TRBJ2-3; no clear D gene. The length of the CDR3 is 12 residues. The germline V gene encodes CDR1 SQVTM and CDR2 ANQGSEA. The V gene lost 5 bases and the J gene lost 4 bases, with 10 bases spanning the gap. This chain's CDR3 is CSVRPVADTQYF. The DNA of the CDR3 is TGCAGCGTTAGGCCAGTAGCAGATACGCAGTATTTT.

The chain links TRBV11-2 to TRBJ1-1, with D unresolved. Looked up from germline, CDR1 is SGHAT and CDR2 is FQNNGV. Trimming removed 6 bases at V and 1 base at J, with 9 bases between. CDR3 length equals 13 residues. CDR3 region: CASSSDGNTEAFF. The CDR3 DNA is TGTGCCAGCAGTTCGGACGGGAACACTGAAGCTTTCTTT.